The clone carrying this TCR beta chain was recorded at least ten times. Its antigen is not known. TCRdb recomputed calls from the multiplex PCR reads with MiXCR, one row per CDR3 protein. The data show around 300,000 distinct CDR3 sequences, about 30% seen once. Samples came from axillary lymph nodes draining the breast cancer. The sample originates from a study of breast tumors, draining lymph nodes, adjacent tissues. The CDR3 consists of 15 residues. Trimming removed 4 bases at V and 5 bases at J, with 20 bases between. The germline CDR1 and CDR2 sequences are GTSNPN and SVGIG (reference sequence). Study conclusions and caveats: Tumor TCR diversity was below lymph nodes but above nontumor tissue.

Input material: axillary lymph node tissue. The genes are TRBV30 and TRBJ1-2, with D possibly TRBD1 on 5 matching bases. This TCR was sampled from a female donor with breast cancer. Some clones in this sample may be carry-over from other donors' samples. CDR3 in DNA: TGTGCCTGGAATGGGGGGAACGGGATACGGTATGGCTACACCTTC. Residues: CAWNGGNGIRYGYTF.